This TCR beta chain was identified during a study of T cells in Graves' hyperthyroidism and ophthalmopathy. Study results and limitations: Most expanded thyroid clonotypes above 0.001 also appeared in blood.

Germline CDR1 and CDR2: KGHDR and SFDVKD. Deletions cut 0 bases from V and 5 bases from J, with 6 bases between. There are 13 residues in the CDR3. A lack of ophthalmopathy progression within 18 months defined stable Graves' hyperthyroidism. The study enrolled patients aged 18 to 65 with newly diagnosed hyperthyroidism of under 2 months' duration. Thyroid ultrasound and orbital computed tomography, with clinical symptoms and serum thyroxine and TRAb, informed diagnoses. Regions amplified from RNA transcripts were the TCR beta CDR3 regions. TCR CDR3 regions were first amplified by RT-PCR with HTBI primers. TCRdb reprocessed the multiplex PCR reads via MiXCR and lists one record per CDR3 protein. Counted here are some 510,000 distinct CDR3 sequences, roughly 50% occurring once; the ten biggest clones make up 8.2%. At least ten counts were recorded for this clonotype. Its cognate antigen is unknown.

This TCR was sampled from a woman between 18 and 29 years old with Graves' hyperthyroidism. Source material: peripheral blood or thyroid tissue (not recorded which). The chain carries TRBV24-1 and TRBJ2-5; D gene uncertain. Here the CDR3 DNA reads TGTGCCACCAGTGATTTGAGCGTGGAGACCCAGTACTTC. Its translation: CATSDLSVETQYF.